This section outlines one TCR beta chain sequence together with its context. Its antigen is not identified. Total RNA was isolated from whole blood without T cell sorting. A 6-nucleotide sample barcode was carried by the UMIs, which template switching added. TCRdb re-analyzed the 5' RACE reads; it lists each CDR3 protein once, without DNA. This sample's clone table lists about 85,000 distinct CDR3 sequences. The data belong to a study of monozygotic twins with inflammatory bowel disease. Study-level findings and limits: IBD patients, compared with healthy twins, shared fewer clonotypes with others (especially with disease activity).

Germline V gene lookup returns CDR1 SGHTA and CDR2 FQGNSA. The CDR3 is made up of 13 amino acids. This receptor was taken from a human donor with ulcerative colitis or Crohn's disease, or a healthy co-twin of an affected twin (not recorded which). J is TRBJ2-1 and V is TRBV7-2; without DNA, the TCRdb call of TRBD1 cannot be checked. The sample comprised blood. This chain's CDR3 is CASHGASYNEQFF. The entire variable domain, with the rest obtained from reference TRBV7-2 and TRBJ2-1, is as follows: GAGVSQSPSNKVTEKGKDVELRCDPISGHTALYWYRQSLGQGLEFLIYFQGNSAPDKSGLPSDRFSAERTGGSVSTLTIQRTQQEDSAVYLCASHGASYNEQFFGPGTRLTVL.